This T cell receptor beta chain originates from a study of CXCR3-negative and CXCR3-positive naive CD8 T cells. Study findings and constraints: Researchers report that CXCR3-positive naive cells carry more hydrophobic TRB CDR3s than CXCR3-negative naive cells.

The libraries of TRB cDNA were constructed through 5' RACE using UMI labels. TCRdb reprocessed the 5' RACE reads and reports one entry per CDR3 protein, with no DNA. This sample's clone table lists 85,000 to 90,000 distinct CDR3 sequences. CDR1 and CDR2 from the germline V gene are SEHNR and FQNEAQ (reference sequence). The CDR3 has 14 residues. As to this clonotype: Its antigen is unknown.

The genes are TRBV7-9 and TRBJ2-7; the D call from TCRdb, TRBD2, cannot be confirmed without DNA. The sample taken for sequencing was naive CXCR3+ CD8+ T cells from blood. Sample subset: CD45RO-CCR7+CD27+CD95- naive CD8+ T cells expressing CXCR3 (TNR3+). This receptor was identified in a human donor in good health. Some clones in this sample may be carry-over from other donors' samples. This chain's CDR3 is CASSLEGGVVEQYF.